Listed here is a single T cell receptor beta chain. Investigators reverse transcribed all isolated RNA, so they sequenced expressed TCRB transcripts. The data were produced by immunoSEQ multiplex PCR, yet TCRdb's version contains in-frame clones alone and is incomplete. Of 200,000 to 250,000 clones detected, less than 35% appear once; the ten largest clones hold 4%. This sample is drawn from a study of beta chain features in type 1 diabetes. Trimming cost V 3 bases and J 10 bases, with 10 bases left between them. The CDR3 totals 12 residues. The germline V gene has CDR1 SGHNT and CDR2 YYREEE (reference sequence).

The genes are TRBV5-4 and TRBJ2-2, with a tentative D call TRBD2 (5 bases). The specimen was central memory CD4+ T cells from blood. The clonotype was recovered from a man in his thirties or forties in good health. The CDR3 is CASSSLGEELFF. The CDR3 DNA reads as TGTGCCAGCAGCTCCCTCGGGGAGGAGCTGTTTTTT.